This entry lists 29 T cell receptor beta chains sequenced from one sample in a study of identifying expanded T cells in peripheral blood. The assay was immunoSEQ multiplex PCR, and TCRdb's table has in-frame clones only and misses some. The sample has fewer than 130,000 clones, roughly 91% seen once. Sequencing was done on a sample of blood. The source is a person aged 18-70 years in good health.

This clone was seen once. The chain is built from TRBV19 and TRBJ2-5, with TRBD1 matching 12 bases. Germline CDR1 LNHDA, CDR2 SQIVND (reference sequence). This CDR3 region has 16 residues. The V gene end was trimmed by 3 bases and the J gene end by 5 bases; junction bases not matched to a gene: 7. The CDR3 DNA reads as TGTGCCAGTAGTATCCAGGGACAGGGGGCGGGGGAGACCCAGTACTTC. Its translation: CASSIQGQGAGETQYF. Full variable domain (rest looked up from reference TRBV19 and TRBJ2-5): DGGITQSPKYLFRKEGQNVTLSCEQNLNHDAMYWYRQDPGQGLRLIYYSQIVNDFQKGDIAEGYSVSREKKESFPLTVTSAQKNPTAFYLCASSIQGQGAGETQYFGPGTRLLVL.

CDR3 protein: CASGHTFRNSYEQYF. The CDR3 nucleotides are TGTGCCAGCGGCCACACTTTCCGGAACTCCTACGAGCAGTACTTC. The chain links TRBV5-6 to TRBJ2-7, with D uncertain. Germline V gene lookup returns CDR1 SGHDT and CDR2 YYEEEE. The CDR3 covers 15 residues. Trimming removed 7 bases at V and 0 bases at J, with 17 bases between.

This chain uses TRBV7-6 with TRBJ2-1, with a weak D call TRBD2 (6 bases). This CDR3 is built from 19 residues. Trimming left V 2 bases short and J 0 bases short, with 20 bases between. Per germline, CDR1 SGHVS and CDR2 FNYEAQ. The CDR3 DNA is TGTGCCAGCAGCTTACGGGGGTCTTGGCCCGGAAGCTCCTACAATGAGCAGTTCTTC. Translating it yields CASSLRGSWPGSSYNEQFF.

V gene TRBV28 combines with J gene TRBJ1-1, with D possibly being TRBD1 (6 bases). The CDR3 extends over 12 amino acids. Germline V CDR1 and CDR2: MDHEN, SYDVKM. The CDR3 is CGTRGADTEAFF. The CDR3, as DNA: TGTGGCACACGGGGGGCAGACACTGAAGCTTTCTTT.

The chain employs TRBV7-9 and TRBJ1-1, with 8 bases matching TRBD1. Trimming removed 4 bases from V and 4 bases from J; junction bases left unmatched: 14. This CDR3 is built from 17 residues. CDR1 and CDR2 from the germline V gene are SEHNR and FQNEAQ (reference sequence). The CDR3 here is CASSYTTGGGWGTEAFF. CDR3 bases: TGTGCCAGCAGCTATACAACAGGGGGAGGATGGGGCACTGAAGCTTTCTTT.

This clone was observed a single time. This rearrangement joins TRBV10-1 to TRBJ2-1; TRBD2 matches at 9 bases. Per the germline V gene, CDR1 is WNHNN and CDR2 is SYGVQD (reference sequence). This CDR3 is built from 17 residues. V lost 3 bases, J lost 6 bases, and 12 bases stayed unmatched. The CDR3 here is CASSDGCGAGGVNEQFF. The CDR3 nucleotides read TGCGCCAGCAGTGATGGGTGCGGGGCGGGGGGGGTCAATGAGCAGTTCTTC.

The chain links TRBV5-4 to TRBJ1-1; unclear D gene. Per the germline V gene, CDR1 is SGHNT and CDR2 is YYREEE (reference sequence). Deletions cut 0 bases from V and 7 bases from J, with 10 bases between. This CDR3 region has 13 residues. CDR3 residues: CASSLAVGNEAFF. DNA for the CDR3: TGTGCCAGCAGCTTGGCTGTGGGGAATGAAGCTTTCTTT. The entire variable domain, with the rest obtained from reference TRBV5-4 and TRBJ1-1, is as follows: ETGVTQSPTHLIKTRGQQVTLRCSSQSGHNTVSWYQQALGQGPQFIFQYYREEENGRGNFPPRFSGLQFPNYSSELNVNALELDDSALYLCASSLAVGNEAFFGQGTRLTVV.

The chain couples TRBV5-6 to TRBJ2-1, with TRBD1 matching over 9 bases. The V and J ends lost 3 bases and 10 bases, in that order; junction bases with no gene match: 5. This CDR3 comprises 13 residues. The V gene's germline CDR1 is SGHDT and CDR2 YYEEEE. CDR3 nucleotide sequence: TGTGCCAGCAGCTCGGACAGGGGCAGGGAGCAGTTCTTC. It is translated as CASSSDRGREQFF.

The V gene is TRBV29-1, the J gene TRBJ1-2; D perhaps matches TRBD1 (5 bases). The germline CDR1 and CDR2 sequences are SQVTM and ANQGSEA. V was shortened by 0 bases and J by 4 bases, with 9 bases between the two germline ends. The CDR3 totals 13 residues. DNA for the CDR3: TGCAGCGTTGAAGATTCGACAGCCTATGGCTACACCTTC. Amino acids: CSVEDSTAYGYTF.

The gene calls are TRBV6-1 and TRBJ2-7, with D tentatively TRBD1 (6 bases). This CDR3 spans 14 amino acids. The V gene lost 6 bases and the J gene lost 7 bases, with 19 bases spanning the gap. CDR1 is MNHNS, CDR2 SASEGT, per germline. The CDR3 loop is CASRATGDPAEQYF. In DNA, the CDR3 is TGTGCCAGCAGGGCGACAGGAGACCCTGCGGAGCAGTACTTC.

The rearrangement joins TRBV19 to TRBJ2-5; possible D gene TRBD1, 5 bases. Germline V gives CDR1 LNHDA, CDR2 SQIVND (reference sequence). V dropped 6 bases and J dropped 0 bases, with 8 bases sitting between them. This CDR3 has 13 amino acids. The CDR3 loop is CASRPTDQETQYF. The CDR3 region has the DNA TGTGCCAGTAGGCCGACAGACCAAGAGACCCAGTACTTC.

CDR3 loop: CASSLGLRSGNTIYF. CDR3 nucleotides: TGCGCCAGCAGCTTGGGGCTCCGCTCTGGAAACACCATATATTTT. V is TRBV5-1 and J is TRBJ1-3; D gene uncertain. Germline V gene sequence: CDR1 SGHRS, CDR2 YFSETQ. V lost 0 bases and J 0 bases, leaving 7 bases between the germline ends. This CDR3 region has 15 residues.

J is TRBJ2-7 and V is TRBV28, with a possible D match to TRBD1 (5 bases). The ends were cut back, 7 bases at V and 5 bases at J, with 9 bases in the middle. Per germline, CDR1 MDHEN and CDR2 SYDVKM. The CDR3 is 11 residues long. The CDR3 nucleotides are TGTGCCAGCAAGGGGTTTAACGAGCAGTACTTC. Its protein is CASKGFNEQYF.

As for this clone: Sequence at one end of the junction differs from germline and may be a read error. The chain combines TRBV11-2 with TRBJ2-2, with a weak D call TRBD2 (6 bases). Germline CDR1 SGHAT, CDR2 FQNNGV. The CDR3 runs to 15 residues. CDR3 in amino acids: CAGSPDWGDTGELFF. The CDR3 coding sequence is TGTGCCGGCAGCCCCGATTGGGGGGACACCGGGGAGCTGTTTTTT.

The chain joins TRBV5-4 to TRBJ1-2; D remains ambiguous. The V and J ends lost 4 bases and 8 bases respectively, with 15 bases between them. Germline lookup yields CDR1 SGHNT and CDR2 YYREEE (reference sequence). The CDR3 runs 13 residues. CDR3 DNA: TGTGCCAGCAGCCCAGTGGGTATTATAGGCTACACCTTC. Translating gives CASSPVGIIGYTF.

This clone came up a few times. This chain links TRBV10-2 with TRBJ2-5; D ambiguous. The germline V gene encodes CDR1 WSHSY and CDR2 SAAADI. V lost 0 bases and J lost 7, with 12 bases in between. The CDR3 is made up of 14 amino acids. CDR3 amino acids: CASSESGRLWTQYF. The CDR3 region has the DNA TGCGCCAGCAGTGAGTCGGGCCGGTTGTGGACCCAGTACTTC.

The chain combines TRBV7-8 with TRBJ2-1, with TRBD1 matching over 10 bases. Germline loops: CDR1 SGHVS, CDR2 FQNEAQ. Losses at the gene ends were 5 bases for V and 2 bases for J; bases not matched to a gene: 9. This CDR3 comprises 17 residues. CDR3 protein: CASSPDGQGVTYNEQFF. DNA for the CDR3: TGTGCCAGCAGCCCAGATGGACAGGGGGTCACCTACAATGAGCAGTTCTTC.

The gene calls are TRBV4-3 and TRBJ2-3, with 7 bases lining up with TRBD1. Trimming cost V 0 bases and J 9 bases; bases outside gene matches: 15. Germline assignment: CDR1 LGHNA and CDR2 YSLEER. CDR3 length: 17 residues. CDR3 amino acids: CASSQDAAGGGSGTQYF. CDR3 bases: TGCGCCAGCAGCCAAGATGCGGCAGGGGGTGGATCGGGAACGCAGTATTTT.

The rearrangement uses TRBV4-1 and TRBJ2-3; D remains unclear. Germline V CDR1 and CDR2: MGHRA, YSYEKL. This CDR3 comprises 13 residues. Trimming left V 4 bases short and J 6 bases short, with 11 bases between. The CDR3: CASSLTPADTQYF. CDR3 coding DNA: TGCGCCAGCAGCCTGACTCCCGCGGATACGCAGTATTTT.

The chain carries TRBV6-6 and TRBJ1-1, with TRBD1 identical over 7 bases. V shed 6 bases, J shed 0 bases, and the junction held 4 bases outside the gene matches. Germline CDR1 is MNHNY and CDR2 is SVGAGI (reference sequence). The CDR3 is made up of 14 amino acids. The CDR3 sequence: CASSLGQLNTEAFF. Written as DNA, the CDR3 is TGTGCCAGCAGCCTGGGACAGTTGAACACTGAAGCTTTCTTT.

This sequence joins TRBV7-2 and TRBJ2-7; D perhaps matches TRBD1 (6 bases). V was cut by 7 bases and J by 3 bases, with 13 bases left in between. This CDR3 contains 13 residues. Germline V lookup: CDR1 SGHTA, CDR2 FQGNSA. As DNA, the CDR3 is TGTGCCAGCACACGCGACAGGAGCTACGAGCAGTACTTC. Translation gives CASTRDRSYEQYF.

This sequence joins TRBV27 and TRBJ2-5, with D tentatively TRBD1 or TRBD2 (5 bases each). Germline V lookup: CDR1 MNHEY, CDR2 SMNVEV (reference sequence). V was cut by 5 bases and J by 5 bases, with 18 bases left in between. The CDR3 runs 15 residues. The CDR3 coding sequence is TGTGCCAGCAGTGCCACGGGACGCCGGATGGAGACCCAGTACTTC. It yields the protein CASSATGRRMETQYF.

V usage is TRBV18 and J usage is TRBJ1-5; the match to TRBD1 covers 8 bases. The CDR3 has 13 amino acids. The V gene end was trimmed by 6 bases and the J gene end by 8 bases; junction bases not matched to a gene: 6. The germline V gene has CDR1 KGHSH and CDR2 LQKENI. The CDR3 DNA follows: TGTGCCAGCTCGGACCCGGACAGGGAGCCCCAGCATTTT. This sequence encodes CASSDPDREPQHF.

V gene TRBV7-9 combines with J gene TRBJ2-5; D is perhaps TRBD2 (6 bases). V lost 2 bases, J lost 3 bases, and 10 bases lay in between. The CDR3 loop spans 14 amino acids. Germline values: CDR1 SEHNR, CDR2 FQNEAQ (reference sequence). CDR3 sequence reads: CASSLSGSKETQYF. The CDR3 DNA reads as TGTGCCAGCAGCTTAAGCGGGTCCAAAGAGACCCAGTACTTC.

The CDR3 loop reads CASSSIGTASYGYTF. For the CDR3, the DNA is TGTGCCAGCAGCTCTATCGGGACAGCTAGTTATGGCTACACCTTC. The chain links TRBV7-2 to TRBJ1-2, with 7 bases matching TRBD1. After removal of 4 bases from V and 5 bases from J, the junction contained 10 bases not matched to a gene. Germline V gene sequence: CDR1 SGHTA, CDR2 FQGNSA. CDR3 length: 15 residues.

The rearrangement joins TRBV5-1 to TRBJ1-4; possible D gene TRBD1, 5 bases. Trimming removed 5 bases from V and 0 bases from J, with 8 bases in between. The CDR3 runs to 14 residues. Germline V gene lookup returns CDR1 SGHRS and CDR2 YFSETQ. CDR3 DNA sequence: TGCGCCAGCAGGACAGATTCAACTAATGAAAAACTGTTTTTT. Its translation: CASRTDSTNEKLFF. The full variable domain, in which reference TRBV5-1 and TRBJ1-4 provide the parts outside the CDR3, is KAGVTQTPRYLIKTRGQQVTLSCSPISGHRSVSWYQQTPGQGLQFLFEYFSETQRNKGNFPGRFSGRQFSNSRSEMNVSTLELGDSALYLCASRTDSTNEKLFFGSGTQLSVL.

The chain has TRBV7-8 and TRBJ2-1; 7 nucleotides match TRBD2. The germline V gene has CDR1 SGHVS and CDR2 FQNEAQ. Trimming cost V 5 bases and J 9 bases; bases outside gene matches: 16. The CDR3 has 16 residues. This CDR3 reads CASSPGPGRGKSEQFF. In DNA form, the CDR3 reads TGTGCCAGCAGCCCTGGGCCAGGGCGGGGGAAGAGTGAGCAGTTCTTC.

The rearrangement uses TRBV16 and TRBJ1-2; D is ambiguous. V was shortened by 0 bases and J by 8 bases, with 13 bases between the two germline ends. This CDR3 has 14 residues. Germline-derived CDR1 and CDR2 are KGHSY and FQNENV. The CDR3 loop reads CASSQSGAERGYTF. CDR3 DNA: TGTGCCAGCAGCCAATCTGGAGCGGAGCGGGGCTACACCTTC.

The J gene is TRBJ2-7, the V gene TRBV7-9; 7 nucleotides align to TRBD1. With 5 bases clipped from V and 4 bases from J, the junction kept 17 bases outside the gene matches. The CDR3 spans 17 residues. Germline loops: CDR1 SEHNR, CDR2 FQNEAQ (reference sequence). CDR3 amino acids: CASSAKYIRDSDYEQYF. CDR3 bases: TGTGCCAGCAGCGCAAAATACATCCGGGACAGCGATTACGAGCAGTACTTC. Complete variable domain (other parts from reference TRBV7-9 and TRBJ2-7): DTGVSQNPRHKITKRGQNVTFRCDPISEHNRLYWYRQTLGQGPEFLTYFQNEAQLEKSRLLSDRFSAERPKGSFSTLEIQRTEQGDSAMYLCASSAKYIRDSDYEQYFGPGTRLTVT.